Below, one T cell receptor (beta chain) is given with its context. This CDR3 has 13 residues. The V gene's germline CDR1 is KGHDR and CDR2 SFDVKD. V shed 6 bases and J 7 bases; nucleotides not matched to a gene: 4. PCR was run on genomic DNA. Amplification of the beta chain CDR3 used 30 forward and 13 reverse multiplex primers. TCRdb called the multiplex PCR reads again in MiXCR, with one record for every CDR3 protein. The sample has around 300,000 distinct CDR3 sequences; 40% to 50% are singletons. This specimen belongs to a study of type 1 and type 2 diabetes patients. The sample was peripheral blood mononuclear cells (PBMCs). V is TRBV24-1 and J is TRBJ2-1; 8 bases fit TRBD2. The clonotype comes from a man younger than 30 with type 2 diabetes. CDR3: CATSPGTRNEQFF. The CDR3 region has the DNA TGTGCCACCAGTCCAGGGACTAGGAATGAGCAGTTCTTC.